These T cell receptor beta chains were read from a single sample in a study of CD8+ T cells in alopecia areata. Clones were sequenced by immunoSEQ multiplex PCR, and TCRdb holds only the in-frame ones, with some missing. The data show some 130,000 clones, around 49% seen once. The sequencing used CD8+ T cells sorted from blood, collected at week 0. These receptors originate from a human donor with alopecia areata. The CDR3 runs from the conserved cysteine through the conserved F or W. The D gene is left open where the match is weak. Some rows mark clone size as missing; the rest say once, few, many or name a class of expanded clone.

>TRBV29-1|TRBJ2-7|NA|once
CSVEWALGINSYEQYF
TGCAGCGTTGAATGGGCATTGGGGATCAACTCCTACGAGCAGTACTTC
>TRBV5-6|TRBJ2-7|NA|few
CASSVDPYEQYF
TGTGCCAGCAGCGTTGACCCCTACGAGCAGTACTTC
>TRBV6-1|TRBJ2-7|TRBD2|NA
CASSGTSGSSYEQYF
TGTGCCAGCAGTGGAACTAGCGGTAGCTCCTACGAGCAGTACTTC
>TRBV4-3|TRBJ2-3|NA|NA
CASSQVRGSTDTQYF
TGCGCCAGCAGCCAAGTGAGGGGGAGCACAGATACGCAGTATTTT
>TRBV29-1|TRBJ2-2|TRBD1|NA
CSVEAGQGGTGELFF
TGCAGCGTTGAGGCTGGACAGGGAGGTACCGGGGAGCTGTTTTTT
>TRBV4-3|TRBJ1-6|NA|NA
CASSQEGPLSSYNSPLHF
TGCGCCAGCAGCCAAGAGGGGCCACTCAGCTCCTATAATTCACCCCTCCACTTT
>TRBV30|TRBJ1-2|TRBD1|NA
CAWNGGQGLDSNYGYTF
TGTGCCTGGAACGGGGGACAGGGTCTCGACTCTAACTATGGCTACACCTTC
>TRBV7-9|TRBJ2-7|NA|few
CASSFPDRSYEQYF
TGTGCCAGCAGCTTCCCAGACAGGTCCTACGAGCAGTACTTC
>TRBV6-5|TRBJ2-5|NA|few
CASSPGRSGETQYF
TGTGCCAGCAGCCCTGGTCGTTCGGGAGAGACCCAGTACTTC
>TRBV27|TRBJ2-7|TRBD2|NA
CATRGTRRADEQYF
TGTGCCACCCGGGGGACTAGGCGCGCCGACGAGCAGTACTTC
>TRBV4-1|TRBJ1-6|NA|few
CASSQVGEGEVPLHF
TGCGCCAGCAGCCAAGTGGGAGAGGGGGAAGTCCCCCTCCACTTT
>TRBV9|TRBJ1-6|TRBD1|NA
CASSKDGDSSYNSPLHF
TGTGCCAGCAGCAAAGACGGGGACAGCTCCTATAATTCACCCCTCCACTTT
>TRBV13|TRBJ2-7|NA|once
CASSLGTTPYEQYF
TGTGCCAGCAGCTTAGGGACGACACCCTACGAGCAGTACTTC
>TRBV19|TRBJ1-5|NA|few
CASSIGPNQPQHF
TGTGCCAGTAGTATCGGACCAAATCAGCCCCAGCATTTT
>TRBV29-1|TRBJ2-3|NA|few
CSVTGTSTDTQYF
TGCAGCGTGACTGGGACTAGCACAGATACGCAGTATTTT
>TRBV27|TRBJ1-5|NA|NA
CASSLVGNQPQHF
TGTGCCAGCAGTTTGGTGGGCAATCAGCCCCAGCATTTT
>TRBV14|TRBJ2-1|TRBD1|NA
CASSAHRGNEQFF
TGTGCCAGCAGCGCCCACAGGGGTAATGAGCAGTTCTTC
>TRBV15|TRBJ2-5|TRBD2|NA
CATSTPAGDQETQYF
TGTGCCACCAGCACCCCCGCGGGGGACCAAGAGACCCAGTACTTC
>TRBV15|TRBJ2-7|NA|NA
CATSSREASYEQYF
TGTGCCACCAGCTCTAGGGAAGCCTCCTACGAGCAGTACTTC
>TRBV11-2|TRBJ2-1|TRBD2|many
CASSLSGGFLNEQFF
TGTGCCAGCAGTCTTAGCGGGGGTTTTCTTAATGAGCAGTTCTTC
>TRBV4-1|TRBJ2-3|NA|NA
CASSQVGSTDTQYF
TGCGCCAGCAGCCAAGTAGGGAGCACAGATACGCAGTATTTT
>TRBV5-1|TRBJ1-1|NA|NA
CASSLGSATEAFF
TGCGCCAGCAGCTTAGGGAGTGCCACTGAAGCTTTCTTT
>TRBV13|TRBJ2-3|NA|many
CASSFVAASTDTQYF
TGTGCCAGCAGTTTTGTGGCAGCTAGCACAGATACGCAGTATTTT